These 15 T cell receptor beta chains were all obtained from the same sample, sequenced in a study of blood T cell repertoires in COVID-19. TCRdb's table, derived via immunoSEQ multiplex PCR, lists solely in-frame clones and lacks some. The data hold roughly 240,000 clones, with roughly 83% observed a single time. Material: peripheral blood. These receptors were collected from a woman of 80 years or more with COVID-19, enrolled during active disease.

The J gene is TRBJ1-1, the V gene TRBV18; 8 bases are shared with TRBD1. The trim removed 5 bases at V and 1 base at J, leaving 6 bases unmatched. The CDR3 loop spans 15 amino acids. Germline values: CDR1 KGHSH, CDR2 LQKENI. CDR3 protein: CASSTTGDRNTEAFF. In nucleotides, the CDR3 is TGTGCCAGCTCAACGACAGGGGATAGGAACACTGAAGCTTTCTTT.

The chain carries TRBV28 and TRBJ1-2, with D perhaps TRBD1 (5 bases). CDR3 length equals 15 residues. V was trimmed by 1 base and J by 2 bases, leaving 11 bases between them. The germline gives CDR1 MDHEN, CDR2 SYDVKM. In DNA form, the CDR3 reads TGTGCCAGCAGTTTATTATTAGGACAAAACTATGGCTACACCTTC. This sequence encodes CASSLLLGQNYGYTF.

This chain connects TRBV6-5 to TRBJ2-7; D gene ambiguous. The CDR3 runs 12 residues. Germline CDR1 MNHEY, CDR2 SVGAGI. V was shortened by 6 bases and J by 2 bases, with 8 bases between the two germline ends. The CDR3 spells CASSQRTYEQYF. As DNA, the CDR3 is TGTGCCAGCAGCCAGCGTACCTACGAGCAGTACTTC.

This clone has just one count. J is TRBJ1-1 and V is TRBV20-1; no clear D gene. Per germline, CDR1 DFQATT and CDR2 SNEGSKA (reference sequence). CDR3 length: 14 residues. V gave up 3 bases and J gave up 3 bases, with 14 bases separating them. The CDR3 spells CSASQAVKDTEAFF. Here the CDR3 DNA reads TGCAGTGCTAGTCAAGCGGTGAAGGACACTGAAGCTTTCTTT.

Worth noting for this clone: The same CDR3 can be traced to other DNA sequences in this sample. The genes are TRBV7-9 and TRBJ2-7; 7 nucleotides agree with TRBD1. Germline assignment: CDR1 SEHNR and CDR2 FQNEAQ (reference sequence). This CDR3 spans 13 amino acids. Trimming at V came to 5 bases and at J to 2 bases, leaving 3 bases not matched to a gene. This CDR3 is CASSPQGTYEQYF. In DNA, the CDR3 is TGTGCCAGCAGCCCACAGGGGACCTACGAGCAGTACTTC.

The chain couples TRBV28 to TRBJ1-2; possible D gene TRBD1, 6 bases. The CDR3 is 13 residues long. Germline V gene lookup returns CDR1 MDHEN and CDR2 SYDVKM. The ends were cut back, 2 bases at V and 4 bases at J, with 8 bases in the middle. In nucleotides, the CDR3 is TGTGCCAGCAGTTTACTGGACAGCTATGGCTACACCTTC. This encodes CASSLLDSYGYTF.

V is TRBV27 and J is TRBJ2-7, with TRBD2 identical over 8 bases. This CDR3 is 16 amino acids long. J gave up 5 bases and V 6 bases, and 15 bases lay outside the gene matches. CDR1 and CDR2 (germline): MNHEY, SMNVEV (reference sequence). CDR3 bases: TGTGCCAGCAGCCTTCTTGTCACGGGGGGGCCTCACGAGCAGTACTTC. Translation gives CASSLLVTGGPHEQYF.

The V call is TRBV28, the J call TRBJ1-2; TRBD1 matches 7 bases. This CDR3 is built from 16 residues. Losses at the gene ends were 7 bases for V and 0 bases for J; bases not matched to a gene: 11. Germline V gives CDR1 MDHEN, CDR2 SYDVKM. CDR3 nucleotide sequence: TGTGCCAGCACCATACCAGGACAGGCCGCTAACTATGGCTACACCTTC. Translating it yields CASTIPGQAANYGYTF.

Note on this clone: Other DNA sequences in the same sample also yield this CDR3. This CDR3 is CASSQVRETQYF. For the CDR3, the DNA is TGTGCCAGCAGCCAAGTTCGAGAGACCCAGTACTTC. The V and J genes are TRBV3-1 (or the pseudogene TRBV3-2) and TRBJ2-5, with no clear D. The germline V gene encodes CDR1 LGHDT and CDR2 YNNKEL (reference sequence). The V end was cut by 1 base, the J end by 4 bases, with 4 bases between. This CDR3 has 12 amino acids.

This chain links TRBV6-5 with TRBJ1-3; D call uncertain. Germline lookup yields CDR1 MNHEY and CDR2 SVGAGI. V gave up 6 bases and J gave up 2 bases, with 14 bases separating them. The CDR3 length is 15 residues. The DNA for the CDR3 is TGTGCCAGCAGCCCACTAGAGAGGCCTGGAAACACCATATATTTT. Translated: CASSPLERPGNTIYF.

The chain is built from TRBV4-3 and TRBJ2-2; 7 positions agree with TRBD1. J gave up 6 bases and V 4 bases, and 2 bases lay outside the gene matches. In germline, CDR1 is LGHNA, CDR2 YSLEER. CDR3 length: 13 amino acids. The CDR3 sequence is CASSRTGAGELFF. CDR3 nucleotide sequence: TGCGCCAGCAGCCGAACAGGGGCCGGGGAGCTGTTTTTT.

This clone was picked up a small number of times. This chain connects TRBV5-1 to TRBJ1-1; tentative D call: TRBD1 (6 bases). V was cut by 4 bases and J by 6 bases, with 13 bases left in between. The V gene's germline CDR1 is SGHRS and CDR2 YFSETQ. This CDR3 spans 13 amino acids. This CDR3 is CASSARGDAEAFF. As DNA, the CDR3 is TGCGCCAGCAGCGCCAGGGGTGACGCTGAAGCTTTCTTT.

The chain uses TRBV7-2 and TRBJ1-5; possibly TRBD1 for D (6 bases). Trimming took 4 bases from V and 0 from J, leaving 13 bases between them. The CDR3 is 16 residues long. The V gene's germline CDR1 is SGHTA and CDR2 FQGNSA. The CDR3: CASSSQGGYSNQPQHF. CDR3 DNA sequence: TGTGCCAGCAGCTCACAGGGCGGATATAGCAATCAGCCCCAGCATTTT.

This sequence joins TRBV24-1 and TRBJ2-2; TRBD2 matches at 8 bases. CDR1 and CDR2 from the germline V gene are KGHDR and SFDVKD. Unmatched junction bases numbered 6, after V lost 3 bases and J lost 4 bases. This CDR3 has 16 amino acids. The CDR3 nucleotides read TGTGCCACCAGTGATCATAGAGCGGGGGCCACCGGGGAGCTGTTTTTT. Its protein is CATSDHRAGATGELFF.

This clone was seen repeatedly, ten times or more. This chain links TRBV4-1 with TRBJ1-6; the D gene is possibly TRBD1 (6 bases). This CDR3 spans 17 amino acids. Germline assignment: CDR1 MGHRA and CDR2 YSYEKL. The V gene lost 3 bases and the J gene lost 8 bases, with 20 bases spanning the gap. The CDR3, as DNA: TGCGCCAGCAGCCACCCGAAACAGGGAGATATAGATTCACCCCTCCACTTT. Translating gives CASSHPKQGDIDSPLHF.